This T cell receptor beta chain was found in a study of high-grade serous ovarian cancer treatment subgroups. Study overall: On average, around 15,000 reads and 6,000 to 7,500 unique TCR beta rearrangements were obtained per sample.

The tumor samples were collected prior to definitive surgery or chemotherapy. V lost 5 bases and J lost 7; bases outside the gene matches: 8. The germline V gene has CDR1 MNHNS and CDR2 SASEGT. This CDR3 has 15 amino acids. Broader study findings: Clonal relatedness tracked neoantigen level, and by trend copy number and mutation load.

Libraries were prepared by immunoSEQ multiplex PCR; TCRdb keeps only in-frame clonotypes and omits some of them. The sample lists about 11,000 clones, roughly four fifths occurring once. On this clone: Its antigen remains unidentified.

The V and J genes are TRBV6-1 and TRBJ1-6, with 7 bases that match TRBD1. Sequencing was carried out using tumor tissue. This TCR came from a human donor with high-grade serous ovarian cancer. The CDR3 DNA is TGTGCCAGCAGTCTCCGGACAGGAGTGAATTCACCCCTCCACTTT. This encodes CASSLRTGVNSPLHF.